This passage covers 23 T cell receptor beta chains from one sample sequenced in a study of radiotherapy plus CTLA-4 blockade in lung cancer. Sequencing was performed with immunoSEQ multiplex PCR; in TCRdb, only in-frame clones are kept and a portion is missing. Of 90,000 to 100,000 clones in the sample, 82% were seen once. The material sequenced was peripheral blood, taken from a patient treated with radiotherapy plus ipilimumab. These receptors all come from a human donor with non-small cell lung cancer that progressed on radiotherapy plus ipilimumab.

The V gene is TRBV6-6, the J gene TRBJ1-4; no reliable D call. The germline gives CDR1 MNHNY, CDR2 SVGAGI (reference sequence). The CDR3 is made up of 13 amino acids. Trimming cost V 3 bases and J 4 bases, with 6 bases left between them. The CDR3 sequence: CASSYRLNEKLFF. In DNA form, the CDR3 reads TGTGCCAGCAGTTATCGGCTTAATGAAAAACTGTTTTTT.

The chain recombines TRBV5-4 with TRBJ2-5, with D perhaps matching TRBD1 (6 bases). V was pared by 6 bases and J by 1 base, with 13 bases between. The CDR3 covers 14 residues. Germline V CDR1 and CDR2: SGHNT, YYREEE (reference sequence). The CDR3 protein is CASTPEGGQETQYF. The CDR3 bases are TGTGCCAGCACTCCGGAAGGGGGCCAAGAGACCCAGTACTTC.

This chain's CDR3 is CASSLIGQGALNSPLHF. The CDR3 nucleotides are TGTGCCAGCAGTTTAATCGGACAGGGGGCCCTTAATTCACCCCTCCACTTT. The chain carries TRBV28 and TRBJ1-6; 11 nucleotides agree with TRBD1. The germline V gene encodes CDR1 MDHEN and CDR2 SYDVKM. The CDR3 length is 17 residues. The J segment lost 6 bases and the V segment lost 2 bases, leaving 6 bases of the junction unmatched.

The chain recombines TRBV18 with TRBJ2-1, with 9 nucleotides matching TRBD2. CDR3 length equals 15 residues. Germline V CDR1 and CDR2: KGHSH, LQKENI. Trimming took 4 bases from V and 9 from J; bases not matched to a gene: 10. CDR3 sequence (DNA): TGTGCCAGCTCACTAGGGCGGGAGGGCCTTCGTGAGCAGTTCTTC. Translated, it gives CASSLGREGLREQFF. Drawing the rest from reference TRBV18 and TRBJ2-1, the complete variable domain is NAGVMQNPRHLVRRRGQEARLRCSPMKGHSHVYWYRQLPEEGLKFMVYLQKENIIDESGMPKERFSAEFPKEGPSILRIQQVVRGDSAAYFCASSLGREGLREQFFGPGTRLTVL.

The genes are TRBV28 and TRBJ2-5; 8 bases align to TRBD2. CDR3 length: 14 amino acids. With 3 bases clipped from V and 4 bases from J, the junction kept 4 bases outside the gene matches. Germline CDR1 and CDR2: MDHEN and SYDVKM. The CDR3 region has the DNA TGTGCCAGCAGTTTGGGCGGGAGGCCAGAGACCCAGTACTTC. It encodes CASSLGGRPETQYF. Drawing the rest from reference TRBV28 and TRBJ2-5, the complete variable domain is DVKVTQSSRYLVKRTGEKVFLECVQDMDHENMFWYRQDPGLGLRLIYFSYDVKMKEKGDIPEGYSVSREKKERFSLILESASTNQTSMYLCASSLGGRPETQYFGPGTRLLVL.

The CDR3 region has the DNA TGTGCCAGCAGTTACGGGTCGAGCACTGAAGCTTTCTTT. Its protein is CASSYGSSTEAFF. The chain carries TRBV6-5 and TRBJ1-1, with D unclear. V lost 2 bases and J 4 bases, leaving 8 bases between the germline ends. CDR3 length: 13 amino acids. The germline V gene encodes CDR1 MNHEY and CDR2 SVGAGI.

This clone is a singleton in its sample. J is TRBJ1-1 and V is TRBV5-1, with 9 bases identical to TRBD1. The J segment lost 6 bases and the V segment lost 4 bases, leaving 7 bases of the junction unmatched. The CDR3 is 14 residues long. Germline lookup yields CDR1 SGHRS and CDR2 YFSETQ. The CDR3 protein is CASSVGQGPPEAFF. CDR3 in DNA: TGCGCCAGCAGCGTGGGACAGGGCCCCCCTGAAGCTTTCTTT.

This chain links TRBV18 with TRBJ2-5, with 8 bases lining up with TRBD1. In germline, CDR1 is KGHSH, CDR2 LQKENI. V gave up 2 bases and J gave up 4 bases; unmatched junction bases: 6. The CDR3 has 15 residues. CDR3 sequence (DNA): TGTGCCAGCTCACCAAAGATACAGGGGGGAGAGACCCAGTACTTC. This codes for CASSPKIQGGETQYF.

Details on this clone: One junction end does not reproduce the germline sequence, and a read error may be involved. This chain links TRBV7-7 with TRBJ2-7, with TRBD1 identical over 9 bases. The CDR3 consists of 16 residues. Germline loops: CDR1 SSHAT, CDR2 FNYEAQ (reference sequence). For the CDR3, the DNA is TGTGCTAGCAGCTTATTCCGGGACAGGGTGTCCTACGAGCAGTACTTC. This sequence encodes CASSLFRDRVSYEQYF.

The chain carries TRBV30 and TRBJ1-5; D is perhaps TRBD1 (5 bases). Trimming cost V 0 bases and J 7 bases, with 7 bases left between them. Germline V gene sequence: CDR1 GTSNPN, CDR2 SVGIG (reference sequence). This CDR3 has 12 residues. This CDR3 is CAWSVGHQPQHF. The CDR3 nucleotides read TGTGCCTGGAGTGTAGGACACCAGCCCCAGCATTTT. Using reference TRBV30 and TRBJ1-5 for the parts outside the CDR3, the full variable domain is SQTIHQWPATLVQPVGSPLSLECTVEGTSNPNLYWYRQAAGRGLQLLFYSVGIGQISSEVPQNLSASRPQDRQFILSSKKLLLSDSGFYLCAWSVGHQPQHFGDGTRLSIL.

The genes are TRBV29-1 and TRBJ2-2; a possible D gene is TRBD2 (5 bases). Germline CDR1 is SQVTM and CDR2 is ANQGSEA. Trimming took 3 bases from V and 0 from J, leaving 8 bases between them. This CDR3 has 14 residues. Written as DNA, the CDR3 is TGCAGCGTTGAGCGGGCAGCGAACACCGGGGAGCTGTTTTTT. Protein sequence: CSVERAANTGELFF.

This chain joins TRBV27 and TRBJ2-2; D gene ambiguous. Trimming shortened V by 2 bases and J by 0 bases, and 7 bases separated the two germline ends. Germline CDR1 is MNHEY and CDR2 is SMNVEV (reference sequence). The length of the CDR3 is 15 residues. For the CDR3, the DNA is TGTGCCAGCAGTTTACTTACCGCGAACACCGGGGAGCTGTTTTTT. Amino acids: CASSLLTANTGELFF.

This chain links TRBV13 with TRBJ2-1, with 10 bases lining up with TRBD2. CDR3 length equals 17 residues. From germline, CDR1 is PRHDT and CDR2 FYEKMQ (reference sequence). The V segment lost 5 bases and the J segment 4 bases; nucleotides outside the gene matches: 11. DNA for the CDR3: TGTGCCAGCAGCCCCCGATCCGGACTAGCGGATTACAATGAGCAGTTCTTC. Amino acids: CASSPRSGLADYNEQFF.

The chain uses TRBV5-1 and TRBJ2-3; D might be TRBD1 (6 bases). This CDR3 is 13 amino acids long. The V end lost 7 bases, the J end lost 4 bases, and 13 bases lay between the germline ends. CDR1 and CDR2 from the germline V gene are SGHRS and YFSETQ. In nucleotides, the CDR3 is TGCGCCAGCGAACAGGGATCGTCAGATACGCAGTATTTT. Translated, it gives CASEQGSSDTQYF.

This chain connects TRBV2 to TRBJ2-1, with 10 bases lining up with TRBD2. The germline V gene encodes CDR1 SNHLY and CDR2 FYNNEI. The CDR3 contains 18 residues. Losses at the gene ends were 4 bases for V and 0 bases for J; bases not matched to a gene: 9. CDR3 in DNA: TGTGCCAGCAGTGTACTAGCTAGCGGGAGACTCTCCTACAATGAGCAGTTCTTC. It encodes CASSVLASGRLSYNEQFF.

The chain uses TRBV6-1 and TRBJ2-7; possible D gene TRBD2, 5 bases. With 2 bases removed from V and 3 bases from J, the gap between germline ends came to 8 bases. This CDR3 region has 13 residues. Germline-derived CDR1 and CDR2 are MNHNS and SASEGT. CDR3 region: CASSEPAVYEQYV. Written as DNA, the CDR3 is TGTGCCAGCAGTGAACCAGCGGTCTACGAGCAGTACGTC.

Only one count was recorded for this clone. The chain employs TRBV11-2 and TRBJ1-2; TRBD1 agrees at 9 bases. V dropped 1 base and J dropped 8; count of bases not matched to a gene: 11. In germline, CDR1 is SGHAT, CDR2 FQNNGV. This CDR3 contains 16 residues. Written as DNA, the CDR3 is TGTGCCAGCAGCTTAGGGTACCGGGACAGGGTCCGGGGCTACACCTTC. Amino acid sequence: CASSLGYRDRVRGYTF.

The genes are TRBV30 and TRBJ2-5, with 12 bases fitting TRBD2. With V trimmed by 6 bases and J by 5 bases, 10 bases remained unmatched. The CDR3 loop spans 15 amino acids. Germline loops: CDR1 GTSNPN, CDR2 SVGIG (reference sequence). In DNA form, the CDR3 reads TGTGCCTGCGGGGCTAGCGGGAGGGCACACGAGACCCAGTACTTC. It yields the protein CACGASGRAHETQYF.

The rearrangement links TRBV13 to TRBJ2-4, with TRBD2 identical over 7 bases. CDR1 is PRHDT and CDR2 is FYEKMQ in the germline V gene (reference sequence). The CDR3 contains 13 residues. V was clipped by 5 bases and J by 9 bases; unmatched bases: 7. DNA of the CDR3: TGTGCCAGCAGCCCTCGACTAGCTCGCATTCAGTACTTC. This codes for CASSPRLARIQYF.

About this clone itself: The identical CDR3 is also encoded by other nucleotide sequences in the sample. J is TRBJ2-3 and V is TRBV12-5; D perhaps matches TRBD1 (5 bases). CDR1 is LGHNT and CDR2 is FRNRAP in the germline V gene. V lost 2 bases and J 2 bases, leaving 11 bases between the germline ends. This CDR3 spans 15 amino acids. In DNA, the CDR3 is TGTGCTAGTGGTTTGAGGCAGGGCTTCACAGATACGCAGTATTTT. It is translated as CASGLRQGFTDTQYF.

The chain links TRBV10-2 to TRBJ2-3, with a tentative D call TRBD2 (6 bases). Germline-derived CDR1 and CDR2 are WSHSY and SAAADI. CDR3 size: 14 residues. Deletions cut 8 bases from V and 2 bases from J, with 14 bases between. The CDR3 DNA sequence: TGCGCCAGCCTCCCCAGCGGGTTCACAGATACGCAGTATTTT. Protein product: CASLPSGFTDTQYF.

V gene TRBV10-2 combines with J gene TRBJ2-2; 8 nucleotides align to TRBD2. Germline CDR1 is WSHSY and CDR2 is SAAADI. V shed 7 bases and J 5 bases; nucleotides not matched to a gene: 6. The CDR3 is 14 amino acids. The CDR3 sequence is CASKSGSGTGELFF. Here the CDR3 DNA reads TGCGCCAGCAAGAGCGGGAGCGGGACCGGGGAGCTGTTTTTT.

This clone was recorded only once. The V gene is TRBV19, the J gene TRBJ1-1; TRBD1 matches 7 bases. Germline V gene sequence: CDR1 LNHDA, CDR2 SQIVND (reference sequence). V lost 0 bases and J lost 9; bases outside the gene matches: 7. This CDR3 is built from 14 residues. CDR3 residues: CASSIDLGTVKAFF. In DNA, the CDR3 is TGTGCCAGTAGTATAGATCTCGGGACAGTCAAAGCTTTCTTT.